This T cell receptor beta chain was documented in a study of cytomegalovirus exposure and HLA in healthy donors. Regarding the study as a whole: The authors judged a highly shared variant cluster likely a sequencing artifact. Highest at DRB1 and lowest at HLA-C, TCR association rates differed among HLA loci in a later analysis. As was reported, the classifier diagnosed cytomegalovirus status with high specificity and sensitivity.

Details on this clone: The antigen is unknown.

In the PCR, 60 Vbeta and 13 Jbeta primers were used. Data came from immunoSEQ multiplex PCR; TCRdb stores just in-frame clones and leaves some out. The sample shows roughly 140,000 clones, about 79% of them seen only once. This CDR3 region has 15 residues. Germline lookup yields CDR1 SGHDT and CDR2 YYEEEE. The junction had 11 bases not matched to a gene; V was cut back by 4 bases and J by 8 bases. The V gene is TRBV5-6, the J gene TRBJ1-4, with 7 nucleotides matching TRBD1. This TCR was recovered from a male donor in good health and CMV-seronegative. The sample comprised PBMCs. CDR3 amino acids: CASSVLDREGEKLFF. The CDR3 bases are TGTGCCAGCAGCGTCTTAGACAGGGAAGGCGAAAAACTGTTTTTT.